The clone carrying this TCR beta chain was seen more than once but under ten times. The antigen is undetermined. Germline V lookup: CDR1 SGHRS, CDR2 YFSETQ. The CDR3 extends over 15 amino acids. With V trimmed by 5 bases and J by 4 bases, 6 bases remained unmatched. The record originates from a study of cytomegalovirus exposure and HLA in healthy donors. Study-level points and caveats: The authors excluded some V segments, including TRBV6-2 and TRBV6-3, as indistinguishable. Cytomegalovirus-associated status was assigned to 164 TCR beta chains.

PCR employed 60 Vbeta and 13 Jbeta primers. Profiling relied on immunoSEQ multiplex PCR, and the TCRdb table lists in-frame clones only, not all of them. Here the sample spans 150,000 to 200,000 clones, around 80% being singletons. The origin of this receptor is a woman aged 30 to 39 in good health and CMV-seronegative. The chain couples TRBV5-1 to TRBJ2-1; 10 nucleotides align to TRBD1. The specimen was PBMCs. The CDR3 sequence is CASSGPGQGYNEQFF. The CDR3 DNA reads as TGCGCCAGCAGTGGTCCGGGACAGGGGTACAATGAGCAGTTCTTC.